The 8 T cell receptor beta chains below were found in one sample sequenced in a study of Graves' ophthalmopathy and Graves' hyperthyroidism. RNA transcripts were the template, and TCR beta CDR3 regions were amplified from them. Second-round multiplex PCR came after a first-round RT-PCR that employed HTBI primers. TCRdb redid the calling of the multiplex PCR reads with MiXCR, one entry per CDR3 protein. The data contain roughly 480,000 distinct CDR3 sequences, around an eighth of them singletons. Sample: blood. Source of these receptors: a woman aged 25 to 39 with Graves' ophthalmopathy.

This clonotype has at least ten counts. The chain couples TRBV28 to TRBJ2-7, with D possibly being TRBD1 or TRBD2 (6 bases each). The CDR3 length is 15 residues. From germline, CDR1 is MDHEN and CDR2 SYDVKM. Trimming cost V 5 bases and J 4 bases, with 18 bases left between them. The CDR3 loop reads CASSVIPGAGYEQYF. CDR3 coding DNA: TGTGCCAGCAGTGTGATTCCGGGGGCTGGATACGAGCAGTACTTC.

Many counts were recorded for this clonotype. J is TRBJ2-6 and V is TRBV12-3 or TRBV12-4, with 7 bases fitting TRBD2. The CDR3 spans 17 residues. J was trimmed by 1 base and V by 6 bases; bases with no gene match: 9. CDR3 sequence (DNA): TGTGCCAGCAGACCACAGCCGGGGGGATCTGGGGCCAACGTCCTGACTTTC. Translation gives CASRPQPGGSGANVLTF.

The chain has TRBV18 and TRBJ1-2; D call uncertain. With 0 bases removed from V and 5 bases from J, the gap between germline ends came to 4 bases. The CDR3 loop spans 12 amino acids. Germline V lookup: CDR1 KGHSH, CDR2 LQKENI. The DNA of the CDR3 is TGTGCCAGCTCACCACCAGAATATGGCTACACCTTC. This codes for CASSPPEYGYTF.

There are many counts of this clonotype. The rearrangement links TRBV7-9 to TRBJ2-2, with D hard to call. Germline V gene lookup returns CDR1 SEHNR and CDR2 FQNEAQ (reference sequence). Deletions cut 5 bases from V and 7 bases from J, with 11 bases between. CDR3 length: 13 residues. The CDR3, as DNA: TGTGCCAGCAGCCGGAACTTGGTCGGGGAGCTGTTTTTT. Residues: CASSRNLVGELFF.

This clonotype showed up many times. The CDR3, as DNA: TGTGCCAGCAGTTTTCCAGGCTCCTACGAGCAGTACTTC. Protein product: CASSFPGSYEQYF. The rearrangement joins TRBV28 to TRBJ2-7; D not certain. Germline CDR1 is MDHEN and CDR2 is SYDVKM. V was shortened by 3 bases and J by 0 bases, with 6 bases between the two germline ends. The CDR3 spans 13 residues. Looking up the rest from reference TRBV28 and TRBJ2-7 gives the full variable domain: DVKVTQSSRYLVKRTGEKVFLECVQDMDHENMFWYRQDPGLGLRLIYFSYDVKMKEKGDIPEGYSVSREKKERFSLILESASTNQTSMYLCASSFPGSYEQYFGPGTRLTVT.

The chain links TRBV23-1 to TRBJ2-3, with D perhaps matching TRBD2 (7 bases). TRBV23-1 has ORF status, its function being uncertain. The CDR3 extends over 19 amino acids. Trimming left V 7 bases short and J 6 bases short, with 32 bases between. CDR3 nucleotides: TGCGCCAGCAAGGCCCGGGGGCGGGGGCCCCATCCCGCTAAGGATACGCAGTATTTT. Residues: CASKARGRGPHPAKDTQYF.

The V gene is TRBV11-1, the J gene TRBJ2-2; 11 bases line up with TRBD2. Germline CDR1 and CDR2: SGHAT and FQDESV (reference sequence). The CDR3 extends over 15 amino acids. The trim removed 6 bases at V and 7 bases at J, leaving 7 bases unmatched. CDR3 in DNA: TGTGCCAGCAGACCGACTAGCGGGATTATCGGGGAGCTGTTTTTT. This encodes CASRPTSGIIGELFF. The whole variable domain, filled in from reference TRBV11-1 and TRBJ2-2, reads EAEVAQSPRYKITEKSQAVAFWCDPISGHATLYWYRQILGQGPELLVQFQDESVVDDSQLPKDRFSAERLKGVDSTLKIQPAELGDSAMYLCASRPTSGIIGELFFGEGSRLTVL.

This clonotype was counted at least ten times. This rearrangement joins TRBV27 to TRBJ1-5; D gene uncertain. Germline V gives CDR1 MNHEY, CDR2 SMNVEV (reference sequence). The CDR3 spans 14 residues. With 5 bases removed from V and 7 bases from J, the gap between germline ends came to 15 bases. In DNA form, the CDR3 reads TGTGCCAGCAGTCCAGGCGGGGAATCGCAGCCCCAGCATTTT. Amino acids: CASSPGGESQPQHF.